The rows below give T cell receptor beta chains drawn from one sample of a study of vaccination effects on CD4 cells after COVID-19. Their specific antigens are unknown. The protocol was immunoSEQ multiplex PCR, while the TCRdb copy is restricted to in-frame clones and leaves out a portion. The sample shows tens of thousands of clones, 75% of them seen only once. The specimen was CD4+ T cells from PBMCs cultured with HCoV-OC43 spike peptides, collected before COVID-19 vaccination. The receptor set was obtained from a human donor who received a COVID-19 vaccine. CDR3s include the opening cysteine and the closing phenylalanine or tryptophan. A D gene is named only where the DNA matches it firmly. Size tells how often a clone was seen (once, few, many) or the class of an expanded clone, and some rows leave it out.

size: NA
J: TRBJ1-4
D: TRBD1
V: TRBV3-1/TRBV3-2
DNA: TGTGCCAGCAGCCCTCGACAGGGGAATGAAAAACTGTTTTTT
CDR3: CASSPRQGNEKLFF

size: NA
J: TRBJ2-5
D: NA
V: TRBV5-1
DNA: TGCGCCAGCAGCTTGGGGGGGCCCCGGGAGACCCAGTACTTC
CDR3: CASSLGGPRETQYF

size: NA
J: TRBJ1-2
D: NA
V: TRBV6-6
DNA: TGTGCCAGCAGTTACATCGGGGGGCCCTATGGCTACACCTTC
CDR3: CASSYIGGPYGYTF

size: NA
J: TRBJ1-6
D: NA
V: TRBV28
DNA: TGTGCCAGCAGGACTGGGGGAAAACCCCTCCACTTT
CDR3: CASRTGGKPLHF

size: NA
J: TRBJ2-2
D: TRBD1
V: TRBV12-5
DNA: TGTGCTAGTGGTGCACGGACAGGGGGCGCGGCCGGGGAGCTGTTTTTT
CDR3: CASGARTGGAAGELFF

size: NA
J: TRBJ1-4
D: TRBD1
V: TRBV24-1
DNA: TGTGCCACCAGTGATTCCGGGACAGGGGGCTATCGAGAAAAACTGTTTTTT
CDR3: CATSDSGTGGYREKLFF

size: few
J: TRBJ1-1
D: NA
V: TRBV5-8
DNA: TGTGCCAGCCCGTCCTTGGGGGATAGGGTGACTGAAGCTTTCTTT
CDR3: CASPSLGDRVTEAFF

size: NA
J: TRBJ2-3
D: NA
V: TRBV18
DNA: TGTGCCAGCTCCATTGGGCAGGGCACAGATACGCAGTATTTT
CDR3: CASSIGQGTDTQYF

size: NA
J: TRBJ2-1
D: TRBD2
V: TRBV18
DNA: TGTGCCAGCCACGGGGGGTCGTCCTACAATGAGCAGTTCTTC
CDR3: CASHGGSSYNEQFF

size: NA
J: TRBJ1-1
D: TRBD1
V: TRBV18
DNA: TGTGCCAGCTCACCCCGGGACAGGGGCGTGAACACTGAAGCTTTCTTT
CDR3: CASSPRDRGVNTEAFF

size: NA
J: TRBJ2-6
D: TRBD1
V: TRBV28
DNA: TGTGCCAGCAAACAACAGGGGGGATCTGGGGCCAACGTCCTGACTTTC
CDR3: CASKQQGGSGANVLTF

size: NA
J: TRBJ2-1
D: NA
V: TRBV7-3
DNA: TGTGCCAGCAGCGAGACAAAAGGGTACAATGAGCAGTTCTTC
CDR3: CASSETKGYNEQFF

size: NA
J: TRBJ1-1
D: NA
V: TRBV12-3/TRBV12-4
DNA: TGTGCCAGCAGTTTAGACGTGAACACTGAAGCTTTCTTT
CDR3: CASSLDVNTEAFF

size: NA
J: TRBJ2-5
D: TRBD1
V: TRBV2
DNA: TGTGCCAGCAGTGACCAGGGGGACACGCAAGAGACCCAGTACTTC
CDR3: CASSDQGDTQETQYF

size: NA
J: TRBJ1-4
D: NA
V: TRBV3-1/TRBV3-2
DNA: TGTGCCAGCAGCTCCGGGACGTTTGAAAAACTGTTTTTT
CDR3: CASSSGTFEKLFF

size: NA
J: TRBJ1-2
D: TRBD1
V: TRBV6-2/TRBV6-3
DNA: TGTGCCAGCAGTGCAATCGCCGGGACAGGGAATGGCTACACCTTC
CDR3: CASSAIAGTGNGYTF

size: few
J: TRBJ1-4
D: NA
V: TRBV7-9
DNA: TGTGCCAGCAGCTTAGATCGGTTCCTTAATGAAAAACTGTTTTTT
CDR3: CASSLDRFLNEKLFF

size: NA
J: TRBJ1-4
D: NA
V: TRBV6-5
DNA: TGTGCCAGCAGTTACCAGGGGACTAATGAAAAACTGTTTTTT
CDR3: CASSYQGTNEKLFF

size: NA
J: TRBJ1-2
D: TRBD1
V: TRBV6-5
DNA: TGTGCCAGCAGAACGGACAGGGAAGGGGGTGGCTACACCTTC
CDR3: CASRTDREGGGYTF

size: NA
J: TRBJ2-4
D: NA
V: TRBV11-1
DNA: TGTGCCAGCAGCTTAGAATATAAAAACATTCAGTACTTC
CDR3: CASSLEYKNIQYF

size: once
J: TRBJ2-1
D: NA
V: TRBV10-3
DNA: TGTGCCATCAGTGAAGACCAACCGGGGCGCGATGAGCAGTTCTTC
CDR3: CAISEDQPGRDEQFF

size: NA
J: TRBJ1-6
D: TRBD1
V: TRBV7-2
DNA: TGTGCCAGCAGCGTACGGGGACAGGTCTATAATTCACCCCTCCACTTT
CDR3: CASSVRGQVYNSPLHF

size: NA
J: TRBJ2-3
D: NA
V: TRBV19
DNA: TGTGCCAGTAGAGATCGGGGATCTTCGATAGGGGATACGCAGTATTTT
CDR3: CASRDRGSSIGDTQYF

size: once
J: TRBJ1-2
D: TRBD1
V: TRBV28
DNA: TGTGCCAGCAGGACCGGGACAGGGGCGGGCTACACCTTC
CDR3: CASRTGTGAGYTF